The 17 T cell receptor beta chains presented below share a single source sample, sequenced in a study of regulatory T cells in long-lasting Graves disease. The authors built TCR beta libraries using iRepertoire HTBI primers and Arm-PCR of CDR3 regions. TCRdb re-called the multiplex PCR reads through MiXCR, storing one row per CDR3 protein. The table includes more than 350,000 distinct CDR3 sequences, around a fifth detected once. Sample time point: persistent/refractory GD, antithyroid drugs over 5 years with positive TRAb. Following extraction of RNA from PBMCs, that RNA was used to make the TCR library. The sample in question was peripheral blood mononuclear cells (PBMCs), obtained when the disease was refractory, from a patient treated with antithyroid drugs. The receptor source for this set is a female donor with Graves disease.

The chain recombines TRBV12-5 with TRBJ2-1; 10 nucleotides line up with TRBD2. The CDR3 totals 16 residues. V lost 6 bases and J lost 0; bases outside the gene matches: 5. The V gene's germline CDR1 is LGHNT and CDR2 FRNRAP. The CDR3 loop reads CASGPAGGPSYNEQFF. The CDR3 DNA reads TGTGCTAGTGGACCAGCGGGAGGGCCCTCCTACAATGAGCAGTTCTTC.

Only a few counts were recorded for this clonotype. V gene TRBV9 combines with J gene TRBJ2-7, with 9 bases matching TRBD1. J lost 2 bases, V lost 0 bases, and 3 bases had no gene match. The CDR3 has 15 amino acids. Germline CDR1 and CDR2: SGDLS and YYNGEE. CDR3: CASSVATGGTYEQYF. The CDR3 DNA reads TGTGCCAGCAGCGTAGCGACAGGGGGGACCTACGAGCAGTACTTC.

The chain links TRBV27 to TRBJ2-6; no clear D. This CDR3 is 18 amino acids long. The germline CDR1 and CDR2 sequences are MNHEY and SMNVEV (reference sequence). V was cut by 7 bases and J by 0 bases, with 19 bases left in between. CDR3: CASKGYSSVTSGANVLTF. The CDR3, as DNA: TGTGCCAGCAAGGGATATTCTTCGGTAACCTCTGGGGCCAACGTCCTGACTTTC.

Ten or more counts support this clonotype. This chain joins TRBV28 and TRBJ2-5; D gene unclear. Trimming pared 6 bases from V and 7 bases from J, leaving 15 bases between. The CDR3 has 13 residues. From germline, CDR1 is MDHEN and CDR2 SYDVKM. CDR3 nucleotide sequence: TGTGCCAGCAGCCAAAGGAACTCGTGGACCCAGTACTTC. Its translation: CASSQRNSWTQYF.

The chain employs TRBV15 and TRBJ2-7; D possibly corresponds to TRBD1 (7 bases). V lost 0 bases to trimming and J lost 7 bases, with 16 bases between them. The CDR3 sequence is 15 residues long. Germline V gene data show CDR1 as LNHNV and CDR2 as YYDKDF (reference sequence). CDR3 amino acids: CATSRDAGQPREQYF. Written as DNA, the CDR3 is TGTGCCACCAGCAGAGACGCGGGACAGCCAAGAGAGCAGTACTTC.

This clonotype came up a few times. CDR3 region: CASSAVGGGQETQYF. CDR3 DNA sequence: TGTGCCAGCTCGGCCGTAGGAGGAGGCCAAGAGACCCAGTACTTC. The rearrangement joins TRBV18 to TRBJ2-5, with D maybe TRBD2 (5 bases). The CDR3 consists of 15 residues. CDR1 KGHSH and CDR2 LQKENI come from the germline V gene. Trimming pared 6 bases from V and 1 base from J, leaving 15 bases between.

V gene TRBV7-9 combines with J gene TRBJ2-2; D is unresolved. CDR1 SEHNR and CDR2 FQNEAQ come from the germline V gene (reference sequence). V lost 1 base to trimming and J lost 4 bases, with 7 bases between them. CDR3 length: 14 residues. The CDR3 loop is CASSLVLSTGELFF. CDR3 sequence (DNA): TGTGCCAGCAGCTTAGTTCTCAGCACCGGGGAGCTGTTTTTT. Combining the CDR3 with reference TRBV7-9 and TRBJ2-2 gives the whole variable domain DTGVSQNPRHKITKRGQNVTFRCDPISEHNRLYWYRQTLGQGPEFLTYFQNEAQLEKSRLLSDRFSAERPKGSFSTLEIQRTEQGDSAMYLCASSLVLSTGELFFGEGSRLTVL.

In its sample, this clonotype was seen many times. The chain recombines TRBV7-8 with TRBJ1-6; maybe TRBD1 (6 bases). V was pared by 1 base and J by 7 bases, with 11 bases between. This CDR3 has 15 residues. Germline CDR1 and CDR2: SGHVS and FQNEAQ. The CDR3 coding sequence is TGTGCCAGCAGCTTAGGAGCAAGGGGGAATTCACCCCTCCACTTT. Amino acids: CASSLGARGNSPLHF.

This clonotype appeared a few times. The chain joins TRBV24-1 to TRBJ2-2; D unclear. V dropped 4 bases and J dropped 1 base, with 15 bases sitting between them. Germline CDR1 and CDR2: KGHDR and SFDVKD. This CDR3 spans 17 amino acids. This chain's CDR3 is CATSEELRAGNTGELFF. As DNA, the CDR3 is TGTGCCACCAGTGAGGAGCTAAGGGCAGGGAACACCGGGGAGCTGTTTTTT.

There are many counts of this clonotype. The chain combines TRBV27 with TRBJ2-7, with D possibly matching TRBD2 (6 bases). Trimming removed 3 bases from V and 5 bases from J, with 14 bases in between. The CDR3 consists of 14 residues. Germline V CDR1 and CDR2: MNHEY, SMNVEV (reference sequence). The CDR3 DNA follows: TGTGCCAGCAGTTTCAGCGGCGGGACTCACGAGCAGTACTTC. It yields the protein CASSFSGGTHEQYF.

This clonotype was counted ten times or more. V usage is TRBV29-1 and J usage is TRBJ1-2; D may be TRBD1 (5 bases). V gave up 6 bases and J gave up 0 bases, with 11 bases separating them. The germline gives CDR1 SQVTM, CDR2 ANQGSEA. The CDR3 extends over 13 amino acids. The CDR3 reads CSVSGTANYGYTF. The DNA for the CDR3 is TGCAGCGTCTCCGGGACGGCTAACTATGGCTACACCTTC. The full variable domain, in which reference TRBV29-1 and TRBJ1-2 provide the parts outside the CDR3, is SAVISQKPSRDICQRGTSLTIQCQVDSQVTMMFWYRQQPGQSLTLIATANQGSEATYESGFVIDKFPISRPNLTFSTLTVSNMSPEDSSIYLCSVSGTANYGYTFGSGTRLTVV.

In this sample, this clonotype turned up many times. J is TRBJ2-5 and V is TRBV11-2; the D gene is possibly TRBD2 (6 bases). CDR3 size: 13 residues. Germline lookup yields CDR1 SGHAT and CDR2 FQNNGV. The V end was cut by 1 base, the J end by 13 bases, with 16 bases between. The CDR3 DNA reads as TGTGCCAGCAGCTTAGCCGGGAGTCCCCTTCTGTACTTC. Translation gives CASSLAGSPLLYF.

This clonotype was detected many times. The chain combines TRBV15 with TRBJ2-2; maybe TRBD2 (5 bases). Trimming removed 3 bases from V and 8 bases from J, with 10 bases in between. This CDR3 contains 13 residues. Germline V gives CDR1 LNHNV, CDR2 YYDKDF (reference sequence). The CDR3 is CATSREETGELFF. In DNA form, the CDR3 reads TGTGCCACCAGCAGGGAGGAGACTGGGGAGCTGTTTTTT.

Remarks on this clonotype: This may be a read error: a much more frequent sequence differs by one nucleotide. CDR3 protein: CSVERGLAGAVWTGELFF. CDR3 DNA sequence: TGCAGCGTTGAAAGGGGGCTAGCGGGAGCGGTTTGGACCGGGGAGCTGTTTTTT. V gene TRBV29-1 combines with J gene TRBJ2-2; 10 bases align to TRBD2. Looked up from germline, CDR1 is SQVTM and CDR2 is ANQGSEA. Trimming removed 2 bases from V and 5 bases from J; junction bases left unmatched: 14. The length of the CDR3 is 18 residues.

This clonotype occurred many times. This chain uses TRBV6-9 with TRBJ1-6, with a weak D call TRBD1 (5 bases). The germline V gene encodes CDR1 MNHGY and CDR2 SVAAGI. Trimming took 4 bases from V and 10 from J, leaving 14 bases between them. CDR3 length: 14 amino acids. CDR3 sequence (DNA): TGTGCCAGCAGTTGGCAGGGAGGGAAATCACCCCTCCACTTT. As protein: CASSWQGGKSPLHF.

This clonotype has ten or more counts. The chain joins TRBV2 to TRBJ2-7, with D unresolved. This CDR3 comprises 12 residues. V dropped 7 bases and J dropped 1 base, with 8 bases sitting between them. Per germline, CDR1 SNHLY and CDR2 FYNNEI. The CDR3 loop reads CASTPESYEQYF. The CDR3 nucleotides are TGTGCCAGCACCCCTGAATCCTACGAGCAGTACTTC.

This clonotype was observed many times. The chain combines TRBV7-9 with TRBJ1-2, with TRBD1 as a possible D gene (6 bases). This CDR3 is built from 16 residues. Germline V gives CDR1 SEHNR, CDR2 FQNEAQ (reference sequence). Trimming removed 5 bases from V and 1 base from J, with 17 bases in between. The DNA of the CDR3 is TGTGCCAGCAGCCGAGGGGGACCAAACAGTAACTATGGCTACACCTTC. Protein product: CASSRGGPNSNYGYTF.